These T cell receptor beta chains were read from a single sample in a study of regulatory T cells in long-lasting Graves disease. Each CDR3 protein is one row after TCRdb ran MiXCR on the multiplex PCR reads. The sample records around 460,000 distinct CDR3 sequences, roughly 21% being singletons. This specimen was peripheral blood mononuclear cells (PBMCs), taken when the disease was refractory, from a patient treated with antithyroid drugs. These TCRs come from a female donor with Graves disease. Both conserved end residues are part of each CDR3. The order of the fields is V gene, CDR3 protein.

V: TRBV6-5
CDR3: CASSFRRQGRHEKLFF

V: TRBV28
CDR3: CASSLLTQLDEQFF

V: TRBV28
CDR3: CASSRPGEGKRSNQPQHF

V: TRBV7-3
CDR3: CASSWTSGGGETQYF

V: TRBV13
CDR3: CASSLGASRAYGYTF

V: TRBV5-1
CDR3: CASSLEYGEDQETQYF

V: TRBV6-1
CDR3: CASSEAGVGGGQETQYF

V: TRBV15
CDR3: CATSKDGSNQPQHF

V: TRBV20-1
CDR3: CSATPGGELFF

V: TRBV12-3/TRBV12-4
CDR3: CASSFSSGGARGNIQYF

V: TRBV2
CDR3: CASKRTGGYEQYF

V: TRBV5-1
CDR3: CASSPSSRTSGGTDTQYF

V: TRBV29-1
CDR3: CSVKGPGRYEQYF

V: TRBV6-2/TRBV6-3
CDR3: CASARGGGRNYNEQFF

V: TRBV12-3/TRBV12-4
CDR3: CASSGGPEETQYF

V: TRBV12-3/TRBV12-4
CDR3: CASSLRGPSGNTIYF

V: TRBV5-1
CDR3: CASSPPGQGATEQFF

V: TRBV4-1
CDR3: CASSPPIGGAYEQYF

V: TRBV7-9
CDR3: CASSLAESNYGYTF

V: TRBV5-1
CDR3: CASSLQGGDGGYTF

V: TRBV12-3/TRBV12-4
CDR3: CASSLLGGREAFF

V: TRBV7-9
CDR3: CASSLASGNRIENIQYF

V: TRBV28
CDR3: CASSYKGELFF

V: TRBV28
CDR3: CASTPGHANTGELFF

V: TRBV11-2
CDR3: CASSPTPRPTNEKLFF

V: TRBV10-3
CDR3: CAISESKGLDLNIQYF

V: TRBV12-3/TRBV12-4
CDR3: CASSTGFHNEQFF

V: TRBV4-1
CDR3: CASSQGDRREAFF

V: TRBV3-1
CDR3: CASSQEGQWGYGYTF

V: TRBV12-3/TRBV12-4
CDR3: CASSPLNSGSTDTQYF

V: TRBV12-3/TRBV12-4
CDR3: CASMQTGALYEQYF

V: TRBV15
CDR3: CATSPHPGQGAQIGNQPQHF

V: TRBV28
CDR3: CASSLLGSGNTIYF

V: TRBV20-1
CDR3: CSAISGGQETQYF

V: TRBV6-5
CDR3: CASSYSGRRPYEQYF

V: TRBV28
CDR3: CASSLLGQDYGYTF

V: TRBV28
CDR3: CASSLVGGQQFYGYTF

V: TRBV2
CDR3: CASSTTDRGNGYTF